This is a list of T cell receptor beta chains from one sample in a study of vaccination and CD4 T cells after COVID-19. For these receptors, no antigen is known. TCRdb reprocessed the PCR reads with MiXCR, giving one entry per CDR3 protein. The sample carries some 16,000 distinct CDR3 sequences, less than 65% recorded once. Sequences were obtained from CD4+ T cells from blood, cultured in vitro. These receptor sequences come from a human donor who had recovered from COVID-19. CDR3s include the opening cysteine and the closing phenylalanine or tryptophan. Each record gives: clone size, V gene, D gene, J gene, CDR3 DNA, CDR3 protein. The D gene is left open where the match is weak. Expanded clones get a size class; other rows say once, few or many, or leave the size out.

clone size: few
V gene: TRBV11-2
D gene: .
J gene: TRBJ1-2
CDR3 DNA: TGTGCCAGCAGCCCTCAACCTAACTATGGCTACACCTTC
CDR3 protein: CASSPQPNYGYTF

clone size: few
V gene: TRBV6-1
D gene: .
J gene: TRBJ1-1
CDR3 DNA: TGTGCCAGCAGTGAATACGGTGATGAAGCTTTCTTT
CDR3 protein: CASSEYGDEAFF

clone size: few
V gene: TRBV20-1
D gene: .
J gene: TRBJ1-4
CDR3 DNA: TGCAGTGCTAGAGCAAGGGAAAAACTGTTTTTT
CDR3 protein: CSARAREKLFF

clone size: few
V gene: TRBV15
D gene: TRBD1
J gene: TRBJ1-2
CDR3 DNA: TGTGCCACCAGCACCCCGGGACAGGGGGCCCTCTATGGCTACACCTTC
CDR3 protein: CATSTPGQGALYGYTF

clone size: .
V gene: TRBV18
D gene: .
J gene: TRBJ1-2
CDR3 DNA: TGTGCCAGCTCACCACGTGTGGATGGCTACACCTTC
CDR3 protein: CASSPRVDGYTF

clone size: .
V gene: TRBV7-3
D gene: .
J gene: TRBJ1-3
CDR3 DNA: TGCGCCAGCAGCCATCTCTACCACAGGGACGGAAACACCATATATTTT
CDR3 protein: CASSHLYHRDGNTIYF

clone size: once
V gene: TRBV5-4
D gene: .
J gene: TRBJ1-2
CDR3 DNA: TGTGCCAGCAGCTTGGACCTGGCCACCGGTCTTGGCTACACCTTC
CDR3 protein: CASSLDLATGLGYTF

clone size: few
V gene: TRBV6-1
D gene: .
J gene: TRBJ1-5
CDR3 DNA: TGTGCCAGCAGTGAAGCCGGGGGGCGCGGGAGACAGCCCCAGCATTTT
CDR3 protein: CASSEAGGRGRQPQHF

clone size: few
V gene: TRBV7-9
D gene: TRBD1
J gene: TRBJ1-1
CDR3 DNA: TGTGCCAGCAGCGGACAGGGTGACACTGAAGCTTTCTTT
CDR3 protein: CASSGQGDTEAFF

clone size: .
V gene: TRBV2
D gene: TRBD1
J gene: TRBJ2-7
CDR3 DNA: TGTGCCAGCAGCCCCAGGACAGGGTACTACGAGCAGTACTTC
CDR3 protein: CASSPRTGYYEQYF

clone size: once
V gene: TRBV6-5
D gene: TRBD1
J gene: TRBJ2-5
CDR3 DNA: TGTGCCAGCAGTTACCGGAAGACAGGGACGAATCAAGAGACCCAGTACTTC
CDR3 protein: CASSYRKTGTNQETQYF

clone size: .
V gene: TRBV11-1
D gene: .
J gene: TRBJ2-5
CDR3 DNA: TGTGCCAGCAGCTTTAACAGGGAAGAGACCCAGTACTTC
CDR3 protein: CASSFNREETQYF